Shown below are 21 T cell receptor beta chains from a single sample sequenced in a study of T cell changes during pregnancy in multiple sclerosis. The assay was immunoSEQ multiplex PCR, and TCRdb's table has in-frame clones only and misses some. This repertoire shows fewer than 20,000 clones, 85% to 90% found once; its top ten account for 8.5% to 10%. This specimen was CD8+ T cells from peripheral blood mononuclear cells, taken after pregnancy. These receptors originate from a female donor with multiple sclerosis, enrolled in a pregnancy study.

In nucleotides, the CDR3 is TGTGCCAGCAGCTCGGTTGACAATGAGCAGTTCTTC. Protein product: CASSSVDNEQFF. V usage is TRBV7-3 and J usage is TRBJ2-1; no reliable D call. Germline assignment: CDR1 SGHTA and CDR2 FQGTGA. The CDR3 runs to 12 residues. The germline V and J ends were trimmed by 4 bases and 5 bases, with 6 bases remaining between them.

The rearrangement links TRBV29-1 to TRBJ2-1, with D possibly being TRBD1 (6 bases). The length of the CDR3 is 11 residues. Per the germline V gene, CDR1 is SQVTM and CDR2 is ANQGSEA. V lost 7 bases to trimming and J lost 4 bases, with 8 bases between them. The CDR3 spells CSGQDYNEQFF. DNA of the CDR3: TGCAGCGGACAGGATTACAATGAGCAGTTCTTC.

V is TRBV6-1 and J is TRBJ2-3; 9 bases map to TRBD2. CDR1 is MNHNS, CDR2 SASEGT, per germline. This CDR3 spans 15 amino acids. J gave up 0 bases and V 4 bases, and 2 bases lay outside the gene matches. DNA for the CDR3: TGTGCCAGCAGTGTAACTAGCGGGAGCACAGATACGCAGTATTTT. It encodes CASSVTSGSTDTQYF.

CDR3 nucleotides: TGTGCCAGCAGCCCACCACTAGCGGGAGTTTACAATGAGCAGTTCTTC. It specifies CASSPPLAGVYNEQFF. The chain is built from TRBV11-3 and TRBJ2-1; 11 bases fit TRBD2. V gave up 5 bases and J gave up 4 bases; unmatched junction bases: 7. Germline assignment: CDR1 SGHNT and CDR2 YENEEA. CDR3 length: 16 residues.

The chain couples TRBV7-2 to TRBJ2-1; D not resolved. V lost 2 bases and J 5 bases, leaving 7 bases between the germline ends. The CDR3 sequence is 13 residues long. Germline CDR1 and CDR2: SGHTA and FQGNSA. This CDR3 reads CASSLFYHNEQFF. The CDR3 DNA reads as TGTGCCAGCAGCTTATTCTACCACAATGAGCAGTTCTTC.

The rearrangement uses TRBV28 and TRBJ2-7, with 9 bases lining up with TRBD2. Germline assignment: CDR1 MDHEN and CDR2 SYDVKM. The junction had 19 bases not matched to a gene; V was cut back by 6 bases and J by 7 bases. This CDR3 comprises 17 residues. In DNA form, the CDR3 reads TGTGCCAGCAGCAGCCTACGACTAGCGGATCAGGCGGGGGAGCAGTACTTC. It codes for CASSSLRLADQAGEQYF.

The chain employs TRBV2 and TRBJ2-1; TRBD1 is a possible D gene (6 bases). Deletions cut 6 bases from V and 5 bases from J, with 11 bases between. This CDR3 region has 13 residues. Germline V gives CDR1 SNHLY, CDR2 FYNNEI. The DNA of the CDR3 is TGTGCCAGCAGCCACGGACAGAACAATGAGCAGTTCTTC. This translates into CASSHGQNNEQFF.

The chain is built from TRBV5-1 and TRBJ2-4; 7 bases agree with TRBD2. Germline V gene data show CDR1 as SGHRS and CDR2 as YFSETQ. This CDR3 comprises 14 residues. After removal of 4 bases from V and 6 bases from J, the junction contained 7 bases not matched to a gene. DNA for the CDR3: TGCGCCAGCAGCCCAGCGGGATTGGGAAACATTCAGTACTTC. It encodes CASSPAGLGNIQYF.

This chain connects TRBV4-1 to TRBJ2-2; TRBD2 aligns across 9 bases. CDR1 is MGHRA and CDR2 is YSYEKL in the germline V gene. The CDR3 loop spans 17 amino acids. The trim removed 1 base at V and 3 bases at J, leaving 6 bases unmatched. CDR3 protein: CASSQVRGRADTGELFF. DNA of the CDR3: TGCGCCAGCAGCCAAGTCCGCGGGAGGGCCGACACCGGGGAGCTGTTTTTT.

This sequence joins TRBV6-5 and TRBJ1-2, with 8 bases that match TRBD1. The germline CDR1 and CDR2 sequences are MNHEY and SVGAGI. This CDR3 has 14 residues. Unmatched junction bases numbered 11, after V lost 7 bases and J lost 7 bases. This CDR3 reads CASTLGQGVGGYTF. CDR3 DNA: TGTGCCAGCACCCTCGGACAGGGAGTTGGTGGCTACACCTTC.

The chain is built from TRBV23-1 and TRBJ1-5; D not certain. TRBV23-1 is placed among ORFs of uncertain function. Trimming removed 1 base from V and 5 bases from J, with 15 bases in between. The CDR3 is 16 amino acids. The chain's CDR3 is CASSQYKHTRDQPQHF. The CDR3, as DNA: TGCGCCAGCAGTCAATATAAACACACGAGGGATCAGCCCCAGCATTTT.

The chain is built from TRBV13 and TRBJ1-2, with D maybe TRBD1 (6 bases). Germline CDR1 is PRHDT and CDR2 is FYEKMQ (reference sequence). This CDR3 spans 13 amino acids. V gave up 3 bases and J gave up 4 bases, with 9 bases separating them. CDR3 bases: TGTGCCAGCAGCTTTCAGGGGTCCTATGGCTACACCTTC. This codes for CASSFQGSYGYTF.

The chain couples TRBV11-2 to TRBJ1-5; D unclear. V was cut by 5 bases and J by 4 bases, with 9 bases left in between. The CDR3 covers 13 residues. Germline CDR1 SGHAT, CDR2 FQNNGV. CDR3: CASSETVNQPQHF. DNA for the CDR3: TGTGCCAGCAGCGAAACGGTGAATCAGCCCCAGCATTTT.

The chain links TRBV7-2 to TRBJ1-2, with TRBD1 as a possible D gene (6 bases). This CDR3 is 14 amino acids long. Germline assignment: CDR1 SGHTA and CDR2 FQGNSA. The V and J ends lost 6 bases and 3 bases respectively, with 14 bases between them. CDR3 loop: CASSSSRGDYGYTF. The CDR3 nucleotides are TGTGCCAGCAGTTCCAGCAGGGGCGACTATGGCTACACCTTC.

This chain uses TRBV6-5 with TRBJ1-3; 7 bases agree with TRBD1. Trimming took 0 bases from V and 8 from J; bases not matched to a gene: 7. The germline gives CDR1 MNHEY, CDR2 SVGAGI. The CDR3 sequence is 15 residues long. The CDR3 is CASSYSEGGRDTIYF. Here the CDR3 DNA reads TGTGCCAGCAGTTACTCGGAAGGGGGCAGGGACACCATATATTTT.

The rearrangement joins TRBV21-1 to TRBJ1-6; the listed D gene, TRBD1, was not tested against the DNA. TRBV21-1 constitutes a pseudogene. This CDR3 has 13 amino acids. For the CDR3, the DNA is TGTGCCAGCAGCAATTCCAGGTCTTCACCCCTCCACTTT. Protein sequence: CASSNSRSSPLHF.

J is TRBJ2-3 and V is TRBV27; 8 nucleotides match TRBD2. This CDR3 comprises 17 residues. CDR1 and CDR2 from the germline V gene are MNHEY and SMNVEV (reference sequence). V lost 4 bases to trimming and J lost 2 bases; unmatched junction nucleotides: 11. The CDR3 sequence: CASSSELAASLTDTQYF. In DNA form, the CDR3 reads TGTGCCAGCAGTTCAGAACTAGCGGCGTCTCTCACAGATACGCAGTATTTT.

The CDR3 DNA sequence: TGTGCCAGCACCTCTCCGGGACAGTTTCCGTCCGAGCAGTACTTC. This encodes CASTSPGQFPSEQYF. The chain has TRBV5-4 and TRBJ2-7, with 7 bases matching TRBD1. Trimming at V came to 6 bases and at J to 6 bases, leaving 15 bases not matched to a gene. Looked up from germline, CDR1 is SGHNT and CDR2 is YYREEE (reference sequence). The CDR3 is made up of 15 amino acids.

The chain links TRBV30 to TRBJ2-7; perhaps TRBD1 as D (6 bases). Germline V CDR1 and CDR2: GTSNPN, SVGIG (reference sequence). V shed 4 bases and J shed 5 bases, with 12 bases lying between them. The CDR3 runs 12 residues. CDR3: CAWNRVKDEQYF. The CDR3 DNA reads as TGTGCCTGGAACAGGGTTAAGGACGAGCAGTACTTC.

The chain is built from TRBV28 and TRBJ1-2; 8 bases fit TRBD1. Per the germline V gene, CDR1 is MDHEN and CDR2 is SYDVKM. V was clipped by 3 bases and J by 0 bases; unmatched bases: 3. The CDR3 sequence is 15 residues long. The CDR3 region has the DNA TGTGCCAGCAGTTTGGGACAGGATACTAACTATGGCTACACCTTC. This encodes CASSLGQDTNYGYTF.

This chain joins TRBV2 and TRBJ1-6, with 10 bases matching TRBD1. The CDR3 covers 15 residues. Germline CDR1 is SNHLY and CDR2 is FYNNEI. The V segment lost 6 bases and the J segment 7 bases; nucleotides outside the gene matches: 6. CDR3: CASSTSTGGNSPLHF. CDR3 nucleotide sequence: TGTGCCAGCAGCACCTCGACAGGGGGCAATTCACCCCTCCACTTT.